The sequence of this T cell receptor (beta chain) was determined in a study of shared clonotypes between healthy human individuals. Overall study: Per donor, three plates held CD4 naive cells, three held CD4 memory, two held CD8 naive and one held CD8 memory.

Every immunoSEQ plate was one replicate of a subset's evenly spread DNA. Assay used: immunoSEQ multiplex PCR; TCRdb lists only in-frame clones, some missing. The table includes under 700,000 clones, 85% to 95% detected once. Trimming pared 5 bases from V and 0 bases from J, leaving 11 bases between. The germline V gene encodes CDR1 MDHEN and CDR2 SYDVKM. The CDR3 spans 15 residues. Terminally differentiated effector memory CD45RA+ cells were left out of the naive CD8 fraction, which was CD45RO-negative and positively selected for CCR7. The sequence was collected from a woman in her twenties or thirties in good health. The sample comprised naive CD8+ T cells sorted from blood. The J gene is TRBJ1-3, the V gene TRBV28, with D hard to call. The CDR3, as DNA: TGTGCCAGCAGTCCTACAAAAGACTCTGGAAACACCATATATTTT. Translating it yields CASSPTKDSGNTIYF. The full variable domain, its missing parts supplied by reference TRBV28 and TRBJ1-3, is DVKVTQSSRYLVKRTGEKVFLECVQDMDHENMFWYRQDPGLGLRLIYFSYDVKMKEKGDIPEGYSVSREKKERFSLILESASTNQTSMYLCASSPTKDSGNTIYFGEGSWLTVV.